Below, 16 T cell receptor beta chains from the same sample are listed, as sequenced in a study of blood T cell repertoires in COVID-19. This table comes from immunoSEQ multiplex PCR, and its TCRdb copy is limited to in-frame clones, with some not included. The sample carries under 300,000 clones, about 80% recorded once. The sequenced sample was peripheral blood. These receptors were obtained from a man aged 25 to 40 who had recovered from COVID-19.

The CDR3 protein is CASSLETGQGIYEQYF. CDR3 coding DNA: TGTGCCAGCAGCTTAGAGACCGGACAGGGGATCTACGAGCAGTACTTC. V usage is TRBV7-8 and J usage is TRBJ2-7; 9 nucleotides agree with TRBD1. The length of the CDR3 is 16 residues. From germline, CDR1 is SGHVS and CDR2 FQNEAQ. V trimming: 1 base; J trimming: 3 bases; junction bases outside the gene matches: 7.

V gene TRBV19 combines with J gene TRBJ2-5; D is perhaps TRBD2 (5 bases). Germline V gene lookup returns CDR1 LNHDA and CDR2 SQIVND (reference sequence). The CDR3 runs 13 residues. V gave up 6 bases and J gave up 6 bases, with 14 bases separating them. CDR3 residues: CASRRTGKKTQYF. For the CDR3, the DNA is TGTGCCAGTAGAAGGACTGGGAAAAAGACCCAGTACTTC.

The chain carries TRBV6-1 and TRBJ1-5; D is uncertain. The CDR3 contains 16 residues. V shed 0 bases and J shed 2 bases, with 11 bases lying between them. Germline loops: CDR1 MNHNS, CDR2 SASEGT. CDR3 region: CASSEAGGRGNQPQHF. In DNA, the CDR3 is TGTGCCAGCAGTGAAGCAGGCGGTCGTGGCAATCAGCCCCAGCATTTT.

In nucleotides, the CDR3 is TGCAGCGTTGCTAGGCAGGGGATAAGCACAGATACGCAGTATTTT. Translation gives CSVARQGISTDTQYF. The chain uses TRBV29-1 and TRBJ2-3; D is perhaps TRBD1 (6 bases). Per germline, CDR1 SQVTM and CDR2 ANQGSEA. CDR3 size: 15 residues. The germline V and J ends were trimmed by 4 bases and 0 bases, with 14 bases remaining between them.

The CDR3 nucleotides read TGTGCCAGTAAATGGGTTACGGGAGGCAATCAGCCCCAGCATTTT. Translation gives CASKWVTGGNQPQHF. The genes are TRBV19 and TRBJ1-5; D remains ambiguous. This CDR3 spans 15 amino acids. The ends were cut back, 7 bases at V and 2 bases at J, with 15 bases in the middle. Germline-derived CDR1 and CDR2 are LNHDA and SQIVND (reference sequence).

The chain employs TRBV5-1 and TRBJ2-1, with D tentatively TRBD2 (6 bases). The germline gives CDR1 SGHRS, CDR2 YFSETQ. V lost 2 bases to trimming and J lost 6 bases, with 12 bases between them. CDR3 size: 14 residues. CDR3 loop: CASSFQAAGNEQFF. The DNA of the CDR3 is TGCGCCAGCAGCTTCCAGGCAGCGGGCAATGAGCAGTTCTTC.

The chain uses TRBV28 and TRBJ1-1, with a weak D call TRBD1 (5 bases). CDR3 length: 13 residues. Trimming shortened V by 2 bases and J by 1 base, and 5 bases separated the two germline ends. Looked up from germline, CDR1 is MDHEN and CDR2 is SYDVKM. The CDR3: CASSLGQNTEAFF. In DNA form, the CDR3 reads TGTGCCAGCAGTTTAGGACAGAACACTGAAGCTTTCTTT.

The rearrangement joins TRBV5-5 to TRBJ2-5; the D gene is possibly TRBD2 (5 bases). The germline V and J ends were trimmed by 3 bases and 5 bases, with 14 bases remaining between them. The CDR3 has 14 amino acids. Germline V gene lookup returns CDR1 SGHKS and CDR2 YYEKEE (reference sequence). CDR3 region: CASSSPAGMETQYF. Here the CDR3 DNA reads TGTGCCAGCAGCTCTCCCGCCGGGATGGAGACCCAGTACTTC. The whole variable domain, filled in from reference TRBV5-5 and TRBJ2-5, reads DAGVTQSPTHLIKTRGQQVTLRCSPISGHKSVSWYQQVLGQGPQFIFQYYEKEERGRGNFPDRFSARQFPNYSSELNVNALLLGDSALYLCASSSPAGMETQYFGPGTRLLVL.

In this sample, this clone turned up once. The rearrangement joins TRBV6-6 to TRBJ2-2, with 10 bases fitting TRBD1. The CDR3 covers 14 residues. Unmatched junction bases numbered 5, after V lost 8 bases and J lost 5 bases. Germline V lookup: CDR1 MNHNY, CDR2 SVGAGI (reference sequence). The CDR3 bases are TGTGCCAGCCGAAAGGGACAGGGGACCGGGGAGCTGTTTTTT. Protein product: CASRKGQGTGELFF.

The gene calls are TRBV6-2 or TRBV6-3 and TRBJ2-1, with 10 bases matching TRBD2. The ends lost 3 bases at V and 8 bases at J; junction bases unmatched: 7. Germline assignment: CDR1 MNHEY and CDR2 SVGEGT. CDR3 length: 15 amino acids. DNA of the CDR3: TGTGCCAGCAGTTATGCCGGGACTAGCGTGGATGAGCAGTTCTTC. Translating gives CASSYAGTSVDEQFF.

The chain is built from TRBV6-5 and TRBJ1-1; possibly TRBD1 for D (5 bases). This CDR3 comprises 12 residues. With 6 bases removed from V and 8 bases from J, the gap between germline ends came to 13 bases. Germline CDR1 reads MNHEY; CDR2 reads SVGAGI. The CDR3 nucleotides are TGTGCCAGCAGCCTCAGGGTTGGCGAAGCTTTCTTT. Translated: CASSLRVGEAFF.

The CDR3 reads CASTINTDTQYF. The CDR3 DNA follows: TGTGCCAGCACTATAAACACAGATACGCAGTATTTT. The chain has TRBV12-3 or TRBV12-4 and TRBJ2-3; D is unclear. V dropped 7 bases and J dropped 2 bases, with 7 bases sitting between them. This CDR3 comprises 12 residues.

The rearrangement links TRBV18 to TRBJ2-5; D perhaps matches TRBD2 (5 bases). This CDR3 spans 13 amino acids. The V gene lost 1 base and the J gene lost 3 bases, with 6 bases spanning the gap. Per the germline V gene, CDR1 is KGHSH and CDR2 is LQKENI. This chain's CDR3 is CASSPQGEETQYF. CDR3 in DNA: TGTGCCAGCTCACCACAGGGAGAAGAGACCCAGTACTTC.

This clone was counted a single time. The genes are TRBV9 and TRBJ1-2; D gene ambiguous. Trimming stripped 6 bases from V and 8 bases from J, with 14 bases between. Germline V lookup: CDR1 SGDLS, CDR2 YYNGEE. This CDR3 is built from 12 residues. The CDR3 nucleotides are TGTGCCAGCACCGCCCTCGGGGAAGGCTACACCTTC. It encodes CASTALGEGYTF.

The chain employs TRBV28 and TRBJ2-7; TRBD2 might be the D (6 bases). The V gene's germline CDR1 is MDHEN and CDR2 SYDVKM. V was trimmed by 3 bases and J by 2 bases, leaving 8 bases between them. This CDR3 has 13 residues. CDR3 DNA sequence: TGTGCCAGCAGTTTTGGGGGGACCTACGAGCAGTACGTC. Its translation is CASSFGGTYEQYV.

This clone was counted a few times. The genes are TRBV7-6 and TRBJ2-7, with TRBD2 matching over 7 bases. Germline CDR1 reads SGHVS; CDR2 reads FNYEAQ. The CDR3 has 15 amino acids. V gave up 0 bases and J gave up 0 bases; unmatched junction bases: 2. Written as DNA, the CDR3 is TGTGCCAGCAGCTTAGCGGGGGGGAACTCCTACGAGCAGTACTTC. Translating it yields CASSLAGGNSYEQYF.